This entry lists 16 T cell receptor beta chains sequenced from one sample in a study of relationships among human T cell subsets. TCR alpha and beta CDR3s were amplified from mRNA by semiquantitative ARM-PCR. ARM-PCR used tagged nested gene-specific primers, then communal superprimers for exponential amplification. TCRdb reprocessed the multiplex PCR reads via MiXCR and lists one record per CDR3 protein. The sample shows around 15,000 distinct CDR3 sequences, less than 80% of them seen only once. Sequenced sample: total T cells sorted from blood. Receptors originate from a man between 35 and 55 years old in good health.

The rearrangement joins TRBV19 to TRBJ2-1; D is possibly TRBD2 (6 bases). Trimming took off 8 bases at V and 2 bases at J, with 13 bases between the two ends. Germline CDR1 LNHDA, CDR2 SQIVND (reference sequence). This CDR3 comprises 14 residues. As DNA, the CDR3 is TGTGCCAGTGCCCCGGGAGAAACCTACAATGAGCAGTTCTTC. Residues: CASAPGETYNEQFF.

The chain recombines TRBV27 with TRBJ1-2; 7 bases agree with TRBD1. Trimming removed 6 bases from V and 4 bases from J; junction bases left unmatched: 5. CDR1 and CDR2 (germline): MNHEY, SMNVEV (reference sequence). This CDR3 has 13 residues. The CDR3 region has the DNA TGTGCCAGCAGGCGACAGGGTATCTATGGCTACACCTTC. Translating gives CASRRQGIYGYTF.

The chain employs TRBV4-1 and TRBJ2-3, with D possibly matching TRBD2 (6 bases). Germline lookup yields CDR1 MGHRA and CDR2 YSYEKL. V was cut by 10 bases and J by 0 bases, with 26 bases left in between. The CDR3 covers 18 residues. The CDR3 bases are TGCGCCACCGACCCGGGAGAAAGGATCCAAACTAGCACAGATACGCAGTATTTT. Translation: CATDPGERIQTSTDTQYF.

As DNA, the CDR3 is TGTGCCAGCGGTCGGTACCGGGAGGGGTCTCAGCCCCAGCATTTT. This gives the protein CASGRYREGSQPQHF. The chain couples TRBV6-6 to TRBJ1-5; D may be TRBD1 (5 bases). This CDR3 is built from 15 residues. Germline CDR1 MNHNY, CDR2 SVGAGI (reference sequence). V dropped 8 bases and J dropped 6 bases, with 20 bases sitting between them.

J is TRBJ2-5 and V is TRBV28; 9 bases agree with TRBD1. Per germline, CDR1 MDHEN and CDR2 SYDVKM. The J segment lost 2 bases and the V segment lost 5 bases, leaving 9 bases of the junction unmatched. CDR3 length equals 16 residues. CDR3 in DNA: TGTGCCAGCAGTCCCGGCAAAGGACAGGGGCAAGAGACCCAGTACTTC. This translates into CASSPGKGQGQETQYF.

The chain couples TRBV3-1 to TRBJ2-3, with a weak D call TRBD2 (5 bases). The CDR3 is made up of 14 amino acids. Germline loops: CDR1 LGHDT, CDR2 YNNKEL (reference sequence). V was pared by 4 bases and J by 0 bases, with 8 bases between. CDR3 residues: CASSPAVSTDTQYF. The CDR3 coding sequence is TGTGCCAGCAGCCCAGCGGTAAGCACAGATACGCAGTATTTT.

The rearrangement links TRBV20-1 to TRBJ2-5; no reliable D call. Trimming removed 0 bases from V and 2 bases from J, with 13 bases in between. The CDR3 length is 15 residues. Germline V gives CDR1 DFQATT, CDR2 SNEGSKA (reference sequence). The CDR3 nucleotides read TGCAGTGCTAGAGAGGCTCGAGACCCTCAAGAGACCCAGTACTTC. Translating gives CSAREARDPQETQYF.

The chain combines TRBV11-2 with TRBJ2-3; D is possibly TRBD2 (6 bases). CDR1 and CDR2 from the germline V gene are SGHAT and FQNNGV. The length of the CDR3 is 15 residues. V dropped 5 bases and J dropped 0 bases, with 12 bases sitting between them. DNA of the CDR3: TGTGCCAGCAGCCCGGGACTTCTAAGCACAGATACGCAGTATTTT. It encodes CASSPGLLSTDTQYF. The entire variable domain, with the rest obtained from reference TRBV11-2 and TRBJ2-3, is as follows: EAGVAQSPRYKIIEKRQSVAFWCNPISGHATLYWYQQILGQGPKLLIQFQNNGVVDDSQLPKDRFSAERLKGVDSTLKIQPAKLEDSAVYLCASSPGLLSTDTQYFGPGTRLTVL.

This rearrangement joins TRBV7-8 to TRBJ1-2; TRBD1 matches at 8 bases. This CDR3 comprises 15 residues. Germline V gene lookup returns CDR1 SGHVS and CDR2 FQNEAQ. Trimming took 5 bases from V and 1 from J; bases not matched to a gene: 6. The CDR3 DNA follows: TGTGCCAGCAGCCGAGGGACAGGCGATAACTATGGCTACACCTTC. Its protein is CASSRGTGDNYGYTF.

This clonotype was found a few times. The V gene is TRBV5-1, the J gene TRBJ1-5; D not certain. The CDR3 is 15 amino acids. V lost 2 bases to trimming and J lost 2 bases, with 11 bases between them. Germline loops: CDR1 SGHRS, CDR2 YFSETQ. The CDR3, as DNA: TGCGCCAGCAGCTTAAACCTTGACGGCAATCAGCCCCAGCATTTT. Its protein is CASSLNLDGNQPQHF.

V and J are TRBV14 and TRBJ2-7; 7 bases fit TRBD2. Germline V CDR1 and CDR2: SGHDN, FVKESK. This CDR3 spans 15 amino acids. With V trimmed by 4 bases and J by 4 bases, 10 bases remained unmatched. Here the CDR3 reads CASSPSGRVRYEQYF. The CDR3, as DNA: TGTGCCAGCAGCCCTAGCGGACGTGTGAGATACGAGCAGTACTTC.

The V call is TRBV27, the J call TRBJ2-6, with D unresolved. V lost 6 bases and J lost 2, with 8 bases in between. This CDR3 has 14 residues. Germline CDR1 and CDR2: MNHEY and SMNVEV (reference sequence). CDR3 sequence reads: CASSFRAGANVLTF. CDR3 DNA: TGTGCCAGCAGCTTCCGGGCTGGGGCCAACGTCCTGACTTTC.

The chain is built from TRBV5-6 and TRBJ2-3, with TRBD2 matching over 7 bases. The CDR3 length is 16 residues. CDR1 and CDR2 from the germline V gene are SGHDT and YYEEEE. Trimming took 0 bases from V and 5 from J; bases not matched to a gene: 9. The CDR3 DNA follows: TGTGCCAGCAGCTTGGTGGTTGGCGCGGGGGTAGATACGCAGTATTTT. As protein: CASSLVVGAGVDTQYF.

This clonotype was counted between two and nine times. This rearrangement joins TRBV10-3 to TRBJ2-1, with D hard to call. The CDR3 is 14 amino acids. Trimming removed 10 bases from V and 3 bases from J, with 16 bases in between. Germline V gene sequence: CDR1 ENHRY, CDR2 SYGVKD. This CDR3 is CATVFSAIYNEQFF. CDR3 DNA: TGTGCCACCGTGTTCAGCGCTATCTACAATGAGCAGTTCTTC.

This chain links TRBV10-3 with TRBJ1-4; tentative D call: TRBD1 (6 bases). Per germline, CDR1 ENHRY and CDR2 SYGVKD. V shed 6 bases and J shed 7 bases, with 12 bases lying between them. The CDR3 extends over 13 amino acids. The CDR3 region has the DNA TGTGCCATCAGGCAGGGGTCGGCTGAAAAACTGTTTTTT. Protein product: CAIRQGSAEKLFF.

This clonotype was detected a few times. The chain employs TRBV20-1 and TRBJ2-1; TRBD1 or TRBD2 may be the D gene (5 bases each). With 4 bases removed from V and 3 bases from J, the gap between germline ends came to 10 bases. This CDR3 has 13 amino acids. Germline CDR1 DFQATT, CDR2 SNEGSKA (reference sequence). CDR3 loop: CSATRDHYNEQFF. The DNA of the CDR3 is TGCAGTGCTACCAGGGACCACTACAATGAGCAGTTCTTC.